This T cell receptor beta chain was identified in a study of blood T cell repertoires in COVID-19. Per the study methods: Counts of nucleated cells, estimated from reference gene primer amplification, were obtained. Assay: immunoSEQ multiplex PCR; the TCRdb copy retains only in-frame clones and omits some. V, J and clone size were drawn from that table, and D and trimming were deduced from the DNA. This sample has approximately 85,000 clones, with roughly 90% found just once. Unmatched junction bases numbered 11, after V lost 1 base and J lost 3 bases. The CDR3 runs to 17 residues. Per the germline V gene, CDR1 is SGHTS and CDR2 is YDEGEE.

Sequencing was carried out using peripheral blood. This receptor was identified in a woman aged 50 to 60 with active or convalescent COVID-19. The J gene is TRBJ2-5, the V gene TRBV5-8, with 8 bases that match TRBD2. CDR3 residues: CASSLWASGSREETQYF. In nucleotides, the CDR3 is TGTGCCAGCAGCTTGTGGGCTAGCGGGTCCAGAGAAGAGACCCAGTACTTC. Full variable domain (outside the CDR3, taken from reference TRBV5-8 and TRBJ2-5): EAGVTQSPTHLIKTRGQQATLRCSPISGHTSVYWYQQALGLGLQFLLWYDEGEERNRGNFPPRFSGRQFPNYSSELNVNALELEDSALYLCASSLWASGSREETQYFGPGTRLLVL.